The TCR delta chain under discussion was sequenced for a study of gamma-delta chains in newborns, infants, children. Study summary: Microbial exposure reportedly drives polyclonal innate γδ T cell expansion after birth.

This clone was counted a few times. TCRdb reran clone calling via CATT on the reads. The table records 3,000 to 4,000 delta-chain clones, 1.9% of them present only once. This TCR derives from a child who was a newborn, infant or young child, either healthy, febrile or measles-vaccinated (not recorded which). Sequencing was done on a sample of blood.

The CDR3 bases are TGTGCTCTTGGGGAGTCCTATGCTGGGGGATTCACCGATAAACTCATCTTT. It translates to CALGESYAGGFTDKLIF. This chain links TRDV1 with TRDJ1, with 9 bases that match TRDD3. Germline CDR1 and CDR2: TSWWSYY and QGS. The V segment lost 3 bases and the J segment 1 base; nucleotides outside the gene matches: 9. CDR3 size: 17 residues.